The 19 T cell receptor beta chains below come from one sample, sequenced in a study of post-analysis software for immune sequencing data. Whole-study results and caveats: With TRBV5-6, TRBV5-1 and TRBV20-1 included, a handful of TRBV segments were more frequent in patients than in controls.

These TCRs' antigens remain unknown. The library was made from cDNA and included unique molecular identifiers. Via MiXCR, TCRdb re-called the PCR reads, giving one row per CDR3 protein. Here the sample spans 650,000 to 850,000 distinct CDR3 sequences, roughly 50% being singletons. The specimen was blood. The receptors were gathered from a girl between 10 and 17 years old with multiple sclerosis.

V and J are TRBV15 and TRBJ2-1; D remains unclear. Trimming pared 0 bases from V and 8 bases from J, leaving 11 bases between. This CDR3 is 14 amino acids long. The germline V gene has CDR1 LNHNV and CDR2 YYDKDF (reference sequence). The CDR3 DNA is TGTGCCACCAGCAGAGATCCGGAGTGGGATGAGCAGTTCTTC. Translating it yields CATSRDPEWDEQFF.

The CDR3 DNA is TGCAGTGCTAGCACAGGGGGGTTGAACACTGAAGCTTTCTTT. Protein: CSASTGGLNTEAFF. This chain connects TRBV20-1 to TRBJ1-1, with 8 bases matching TRBD1. The length of the CDR3 is 14 residues. The V segment lost 3 bases and the J segment 0 bases; nucleotides outside the gene matches: 3. Germline CDR1 is DFQATT and CDR2 is SNEGSKA (reference sequence).

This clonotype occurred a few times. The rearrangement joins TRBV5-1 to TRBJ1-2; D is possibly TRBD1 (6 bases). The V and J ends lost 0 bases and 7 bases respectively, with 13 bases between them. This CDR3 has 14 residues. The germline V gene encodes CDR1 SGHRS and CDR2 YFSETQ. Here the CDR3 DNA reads TGCGCCAGCAGCTTGGCCGGCTGGGGGCCTGGCTACACCTTC. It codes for CASSLAGWGPGYTF.

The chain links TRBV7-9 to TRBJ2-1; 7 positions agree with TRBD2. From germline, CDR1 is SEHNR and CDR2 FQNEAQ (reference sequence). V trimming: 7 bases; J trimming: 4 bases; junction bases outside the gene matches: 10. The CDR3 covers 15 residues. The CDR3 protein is CASNTGGERYNEQFF. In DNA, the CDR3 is TGTGCCAGCAATACTGGGGGGGAGAGGTACAATGAGCAGTTCTTC.

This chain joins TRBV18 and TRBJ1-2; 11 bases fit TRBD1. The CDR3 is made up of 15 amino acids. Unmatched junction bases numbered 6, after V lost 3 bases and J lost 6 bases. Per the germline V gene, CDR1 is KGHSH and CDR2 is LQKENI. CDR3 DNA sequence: TGTGCCAGCTCACCGATGGACAGGGGGCGTGATGGCTACACCTTC. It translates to CASSPMDRGRDGYTF.

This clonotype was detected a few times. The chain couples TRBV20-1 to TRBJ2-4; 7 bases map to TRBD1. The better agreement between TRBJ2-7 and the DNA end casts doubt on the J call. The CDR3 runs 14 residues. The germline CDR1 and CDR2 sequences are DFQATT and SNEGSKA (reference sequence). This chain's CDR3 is CSARVRDSSYEQYF. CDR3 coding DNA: TGCAGTGCTAGAGTCCGGGACAGCTCCTACGAGCAGTACTTC.

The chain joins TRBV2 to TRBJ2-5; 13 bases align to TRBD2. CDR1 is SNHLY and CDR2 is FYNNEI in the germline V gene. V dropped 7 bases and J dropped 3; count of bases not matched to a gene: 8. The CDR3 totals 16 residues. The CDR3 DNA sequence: TGTGCCAGCACCCTGCGTGGGACTAGCGGGGAAGAGACCCAGTACTTC. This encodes CASTLRGTSGEETQYF.

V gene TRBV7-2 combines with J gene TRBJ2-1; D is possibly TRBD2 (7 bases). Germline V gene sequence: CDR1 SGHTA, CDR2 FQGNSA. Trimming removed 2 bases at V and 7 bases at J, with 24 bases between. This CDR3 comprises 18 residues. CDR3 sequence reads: CASSLTYRLAGGLNEQFF. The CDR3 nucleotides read TGTGCCAGCAGCTTAACGTACAGGCTAGCCGGGGGGCTAAATGAGCAGTTCTTC.

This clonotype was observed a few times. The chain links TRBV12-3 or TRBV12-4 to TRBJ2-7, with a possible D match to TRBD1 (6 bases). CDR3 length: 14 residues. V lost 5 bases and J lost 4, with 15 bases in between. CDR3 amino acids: CASSPQGLWYEQYF. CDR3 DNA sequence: TGTGCCAGCAGTCCACAGGGTCTTTGGTACGAGCAGTACTTC.

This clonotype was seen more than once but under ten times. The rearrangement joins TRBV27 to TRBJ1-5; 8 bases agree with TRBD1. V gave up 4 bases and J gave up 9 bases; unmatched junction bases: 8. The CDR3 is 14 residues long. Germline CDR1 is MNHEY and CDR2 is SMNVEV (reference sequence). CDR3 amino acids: CASSYRQGNRPQHF. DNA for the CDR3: TGTGCCAGCAGTTATCGACAGGGGAACCGGCCCCAGCATTTT.

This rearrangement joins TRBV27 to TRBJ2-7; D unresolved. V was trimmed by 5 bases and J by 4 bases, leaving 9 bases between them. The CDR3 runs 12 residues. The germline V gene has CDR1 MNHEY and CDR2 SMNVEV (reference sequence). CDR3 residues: CASSINLYEQYF. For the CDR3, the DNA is TGTGCCAGCAGTATAAATCTATACGAGCAGTACTTC.

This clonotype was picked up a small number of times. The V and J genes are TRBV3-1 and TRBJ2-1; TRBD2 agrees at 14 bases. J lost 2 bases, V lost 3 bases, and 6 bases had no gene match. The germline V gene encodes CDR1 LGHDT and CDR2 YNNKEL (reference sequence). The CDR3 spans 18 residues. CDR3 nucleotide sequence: TGTGCCAGCAGCCAGACTAGCGGGAGGGTTCCGCCCTACAATGAGCAGTTCTTC. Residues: CASSQTSGRVPPYNEQFF.

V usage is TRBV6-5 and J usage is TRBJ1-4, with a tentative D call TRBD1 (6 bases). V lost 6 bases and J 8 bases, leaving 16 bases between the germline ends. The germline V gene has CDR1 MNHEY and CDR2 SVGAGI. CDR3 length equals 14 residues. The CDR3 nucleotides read TGTGCCAGCAGGGATGGGGGCCGGTGGGAAAAACTGTTTTTT. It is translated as CASRDGGRWEKLFF.

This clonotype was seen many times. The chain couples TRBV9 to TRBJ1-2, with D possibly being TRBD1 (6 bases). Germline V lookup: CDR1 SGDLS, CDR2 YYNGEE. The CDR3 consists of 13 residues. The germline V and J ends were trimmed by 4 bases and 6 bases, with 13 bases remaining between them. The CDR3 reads CASSKRTVDGYTF. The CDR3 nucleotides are TGTGCCAGCAGCAAGCGGACAGTGGATGGCTACACCTTC.

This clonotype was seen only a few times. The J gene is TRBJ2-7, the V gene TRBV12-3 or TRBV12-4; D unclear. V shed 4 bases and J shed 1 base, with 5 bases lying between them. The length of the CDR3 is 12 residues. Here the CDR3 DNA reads TGTGCCAGCAGTTGGGATTCCTACGAGCAGTACTTC. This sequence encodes CASSWDSYEQYF.

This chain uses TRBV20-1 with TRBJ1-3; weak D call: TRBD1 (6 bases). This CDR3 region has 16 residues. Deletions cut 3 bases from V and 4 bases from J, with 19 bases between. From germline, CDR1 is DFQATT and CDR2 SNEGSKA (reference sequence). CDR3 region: CSARTGQRALGNTIYF. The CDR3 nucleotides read TGCAGTGCTAGGACAGGCCAACGGGCCCTCGGAAACACCATATATTTT.

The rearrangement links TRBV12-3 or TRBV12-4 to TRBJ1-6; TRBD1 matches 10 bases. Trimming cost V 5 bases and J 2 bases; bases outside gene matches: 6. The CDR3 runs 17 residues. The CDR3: CASSTPGQGTYNSPLHF. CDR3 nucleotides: TGTGCCAGCAGTACACCGGGACAGGGGACCTATAATTCACCCCTCCACTTT.

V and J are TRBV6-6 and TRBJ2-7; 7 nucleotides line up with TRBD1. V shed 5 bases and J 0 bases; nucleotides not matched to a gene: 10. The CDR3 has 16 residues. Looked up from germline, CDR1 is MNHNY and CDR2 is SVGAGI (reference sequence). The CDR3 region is CASSITGVINSYEQYF. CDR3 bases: TGTGCCAGCAGTATCACAGGGGTCATAAACTCCTACGAGCAGTACTTC.

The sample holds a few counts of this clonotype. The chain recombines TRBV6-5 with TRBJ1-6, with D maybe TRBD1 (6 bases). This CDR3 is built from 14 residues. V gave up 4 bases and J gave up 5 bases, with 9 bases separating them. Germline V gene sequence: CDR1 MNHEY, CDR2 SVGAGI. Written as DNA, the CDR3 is TGTGCCAGCAGTTGGACAGACAATAATTCACCCCTCCACTTT. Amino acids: CASSWTDNNSPLHF.